One sample yielded the 10 T cell receptor beta chains listed below, sequenced in a study of blood T cell repertoires in COVID-19. The assay was immunoSEQ multiplex PCR, and TCRdb's table has in-frame clones only and misses some. The sample has roughly 150,000 clones, over 70% seen once. The sample taken for sequencing was peripheral blood. All receptors come from a man aged 65 to 79 with acute or convalescent COVID-19.

CDR3 sequence: CASSPGQSSGNTIYF. The CDR3 DNA reads as TGCGCCAGCAGCCCGGGACAGAGCTCTGGAAACACCATATATTTT. V gene TRBV5-1 combines with J gene TRBJ1-3; 7 bases are shared with TRBD1. Trimming took 4 bases from V and 0 from J; bases not matched to a gene: 4. The germline V gene encodes CDR1 SGHRS and CDR2 YFSETQ. The CDR3 consists of 15 residues.

The chain employs TRBV6-2 or TRBV6-3 and TRBJ2-4, with 12 nucleotides matching TRBD2. Germline V CDR1 and CDR2: MNHEY, SVGEGT. The V and J ends lost 2 bases and 4 bases, in that order; junction bases with no gene match: 9. The CDR3 covers 18 residues. CDR3 residues: CASSYGLAGGLIKNIQYF. The CDR3 DNA follows: TGTGCCAGCAGTTACGGGCTAGCGGGGGGGCTTATTAAAAACATTCAGTACTTC.

This clone showed up just a few times. The rearrangement links TRBV6-5 to TRBJ1-2; TRBD1 aligns across 7 bases. Looked up from germline, CDR1 is MNHEY and CDR2 is SVGAGI. The CDR3 loop spans 12 amino acids. Trimming removed 10 bases from V and 4 bases from J; junction bases left unmatched: 6. CDR3 residues: CATDRVSYGYTF. Written as DNA, the CDR3 is TGTGCCACAGACAGGGTTAGCTATGGCTACACCTTC.

The gene calls are TRBV6-4 and TRBJ2-1; tentative D call: TRBD2 (5 bases). Germline CDR1 is MRHNA and CDR2 is SNTAGT. The CDR3 contains 14 residues. V dropped 3 bases and J dropped 0 bases, with 6 bases sitting between them. CDR3: CASSEDFSYNEQFF. In DNA, the CDR3 is TGTGCCAGCAGTGAGGACTTCTCCTACAATGAGCAGTTCTTC.

This clone was detected once. This chain connects TRBV6-4 to TRBJ2-3; 13 nucleotides agree with TRBD2. Losses at the gene ends were 6 bases for V and 2 bases for J; bases not matched to a gene: 5. From germline, CDR1 is MRHNA and CDR2 SNTAGT. This CDR3 has 16 amino acids. CDR3 in amino acids: CASSPGLAGPTDTQYF. CDR3 nucleotides: TGTGCCAGCAGCCCGGGACTAGCGGGGCCCACAGATACGCAGTATTTT.

This chain uses TRBV7-9 with TRBJ1-2; D perhaps matches TRBD1 (6 bases). The germline V and J ends were trimmed by 3 bases and 4 bases, with 18 bases remaining between them. Germline V gene sequence: CDR1 SEHNR, CDR2 FQNEAQ (reference sequence). CDR3 length equals 16 residues. CDR3 sequence (DNA): TGTGCCAGCAGCTTGAGGGCAGGGGAGAGGGCCTATGGCTACACCTTC. This encodes CASSLRAGERAYGYTF.

J is TRBJ2-7 and V is TRBV5-4; D may be TRBD1 (6 bases). CDR3 length equals 13 residues. V was trimmed by 4 bases and J by 3 bases, leaving 11 bases between them. Germline V gene data show CDR1 as SGHNT and CDR2 as YYREEE (reference sequence). CDR3 amino acids: CASSLQQGYEQYF. CDR3 DNA sequence: TGTGCCAGCAGCCTACAACAGGGCTACGAGCAGTACTTC.

This sequence joins TRBV14 and TRBJ2-5; 9 bases are shared with TRBD2. In germline, CDR1 is SGHDN, CDR2 FVKESK. This CDR3 region has 14 residues. V was pared by 8 bases and J by 5 bases, with 9 bases of the junction left unmatched. In DNA, the CDR3 is TGTGCCAGCGCGGGAGCGGGAGGAGTGGAGACCCAGTACTTC. It codes for CASAGAGGVETQYF.

The V gene is TRBV5-4, the J gene TRBJ2-2; a possible D gene is TRBD1 (6 bases). Germline V gene data show CDR1 as SGHNT and CDR2 as YYREEE (reference sequence). The CDR3 is 13 residues long. Deletions cut 6 bases from V and 6 bases from J, with 12 bases between. CDR3 loop: CASTWRQAGELFF. The CDR3 bases are TGTGCCAGCACCTGGAGACAGGCCGGGGAGCTGTTTTTT.

The CDR3 sequence: CASSEIMTASNTEAFF. For the CDR3, the DNA is TGTGCCAGCAGTGAGATCATGACAGCTTCGAACACTGAAGCTTTCTTT. The rearrangement links TRBV6-1 to TRBJ1-1; perhaps TRBD1 as D (5 bases). The CDR3 is 16 amino acids. Germline V gives CDR1 MNHNS, CDR2 SASEGT. Trimming shortened V by 3 bases and J by 1 base, and 15 bases separated the two germline ends.